These 16 T cell receptor beta chains came from one sample sequenced in a study of T cells in Graves' hyperthyroidism and ophthalmopathy. RNA transcripts yielded amplified TCR beta CDR3 regions. First-round RT-PCR with HTBI primers amplified the TCR CDR3 region. TCRdb reanalysed the multiplex PCR reads using MiXCR and keeps one entry per CDR3 protein. The sample shows about 290,000 distinct CDR3 sequences, nearly 15% of them seen only once. The specimen sequenced was blood. The source is a woman in her fifties or sixties with Graves' hyperthyroidism that later progressed to Graves' ophthalmopathy.

This clonotype occurred many times. The rearrangement joins TRBV6-1 to TRBJ1-2; D may be TRBD1 (5 bases). Per germline, CDR1 MNHNS and CDR2 SASEGT. The ends were cut back, 3 bases at V and 4 bases at J, with 15 bases in the middle. The CDR3 is 15 amino acids. The CDR3 coding sequence is TGTGCCAGCAGTGACCGGTTCAGGGTGGCCTATGGCTACACCTTC. It is translated as CASSDRFRVAYGYTF.

This chain uses TRBV3-1 with TRBJ2-2, with 9 bases aligning to TRBD1. CDR3 size: 14 residues. The J segment lost 7 bases and the V segment lost 4 bases, leaving 4 bases of the junction unmatched. Looked up from germline, CDR1 is LGHDT and CDR2 is YNNKEL (reference sequence). The CDR3 sequence is CASSPQGAGGELFF. In DNA form, the CDR3 reads TGTGCCAGCAGCCCACAGGGGGCAGGCGGGGAGCTGTTTTTT.

This chain connects TRBV6-1 to TRBJ2-5, with 8 bases identical to TRBD1. Germline V gives CDR1 MNHNS, CDR2 SASEGT. With V trimmed by 5 bases and J by 2 bases, 4 bases remained unmatched. CDR3 length: 14 residues. For the CDR3, the DNA is TGTGCCAGCAGTACATACAGGGGGCAAGAGACCCAGTACTTC. It yields the protein CASSTYRGQETQYF.

This clonotype was detected ten times or more. J is TRBJ1-5 and V is TRBV20-1, with D uncertain. Germline V lookup: CDR1 DFQATT, CDR2 SNEGSKA (reference sequence). V was clipped by 6 bases and J by 6 bases, with 21 bases between them. The CDR3 totals 15 residues. The CDR3 DNA reads TGCAGTGCGACGATGGGTCAGCCAACTGGTCAGCCCCAGCATTTT. This encodes CSATMGQPTGQPQHF.

In this sample, this clonotype turned up many times. The chain couples TRBV20-1 to TRBJ2-3, with D perhaps TRBD2 (6 bases). Per germline, CDR1 DFQATT and CDR2 SNEGSKA (reference sequence). Trimming took 2 bases from V and 2 from J, leaving 11 bases between them. CDR3 size: 14 residues. The CDR3 sequence: CSARIWRDTDTQYF. CDR3 in DNA: TGCAGTGCTAGAATCTGGCGGGACACAGATACGCAGTATTTT.

The chain uses TRBV6-1 and TRBJ2-7; no firm D call. Germline CDR1 reads MNHNS; CDR2 reads SASEGT. The V end was cut by 7 bases, the J end by 3 bases, with 7 bases between. There are 11 residues in the CDR3. CDR3 residues: CASKTHYEQYF. Written as DNA, the CDR3 is TGTGCCAGCAAGACCCACTACGAGCAGTACTTC.

This clonotype was recorded a few times. The chain employs TRBV9 and TRBJ2-5, with D hard to call. Trimming pared 0 bases from V and 11 bases from J, leaving 17 bases between. CDR1 SGDLS and CDR2 YYNGEE come from the germline V gene. This CDR3 contains 14 residues. CDR3 region: CASSVGAGSRAQYF. The CDR3 DNA is TGTGCCAGCAGCGTAGGGGCAGGATCAAGGGCTCAGTACTTC.

At least ten counts were recorded for this clonotype. The chain couples TRBV12-3 or TRBV12-4 to TRBJ1-5, with D unresolved. V gave up 3 bases and J gave up 10 bases, with 25 bases separating them. The CDR3 is made up of 17 amino acids. CDR3 protein: CASSLPAMIGLSGPQHF. The CDR3 nucleotides read TGTGCCAGCAGTTTGCCCGCTATGATCGGGCTCAGCGGCCCCCAGCATTTT.

This clonotype was observed a few times. The V gene is TRBV29-1, the J gene TRBJ1-4; TRBD1 matches at 7 bases. This CDR3 is built from 14 residues. Germline-derived CDR1 and CDR2 are SQVTM and ANQGSEA. Unmatched junction bases numbered 9, after V lost 6 bases and J lost 5 bases. The CDR3 reads CSVLAGGPNEKLFF. CDR3 sequence (DNA): TGCAGCGTGTTGGCAGGGGGACCGAATGAAAAACTGTTTTTT.

This clonotype came up many times. This chain joins TRBV7-9 and TRBJ2-7; D might be TRBD2 (6 bases). Germline CDR1 and CDR2: SEHNR and FQNEAQ (reference sequence). The length of the CDR3 is 15 residues. Trimming removed 4 bases from V and 2 bases from J, with 15 bases in between. CDR3 nucleotide sequence: TGTGCCAGCAGCTCCTCTAGCGCACCTCCCTACGAGCAGTACTTC. Amino acids: CASSSSSAPPYEQYF.

This clonotype was recorded at least ten times. The chain combines TRBV3-1 with TRBJ2-7; D is ambiguous. The V gene's germline CDR1 is LGHDT and CDR2 YNNKEL (reference sequence). The ends were cut back, 1 base at V and 4 bases at J, with 11 bases in the middle. This CDR3 has 14 residues. The CDR3 DNA sequence: TGTGCCAGCAGCCAAGGAGAGACAATTTACGAGCAGTACTTC. It is translated as CASSQGETIYEQYF.

This clonotype appeared many times. This sequence joins TRBV24-1 and TRBJ2-1, with D possibly being TRBD1 (5 bases). Germline CDR1 is KGHDR and CDR2 is SFDVKD. The germline V and J ends were trimmed by 1 base and 7 bases, with 13 bases remaining between them. This CDR3 has 15 amino acids. Here the CDR3 DNA reads TGTGCCACCAGTGATTTAGAGCAGGGTTTGAATGAGCAGTTCTTC. It yields the protein CATSDLEQGLNEQFF.

V usage is TRBV12-3 or TRBV12-4 and J usage is TRBJ2-7; 8 bases are shared with TRBD1. CDR3 size: 17 residues. Losses at the gene ends were 6 bases for V and 7 bases for J; bases not matched to a gene: 20. The DNA for the CDR3 is TGTGCCAGCAGAGGGTTTGCAGGGGGCGGTCCTGCGTGGGAGCAGTACTTC. Amino acids: CASRGFAGGGPAWEQYF.

This clonotype showed up just a few times. The V call is TRBV9, the J call TRBJ1-3; D is uncertain. The CDR3 runs 15 residues. V was clipped by 1 base and J by 4 bases, with 12 bases between them. The V gene's germline CDR1 is SGDLS and CDR2 YYNGEE. DNA for the CDR3: TGTGCCAGCAGCGTATCCCCCGGAGAGGGAAACACCATATATTTT. Amino acid sequence: CASSVSPGEGNTIYF.

The V and J genes are TRBV24-1 and TRBJ2-4, with TRBD2 as a possible D gene (6 bases). Looked up from germline, CDR1 is KGHDR and CDR2 is SFDVKD. The CDR3 runs 15 residues. Trimming removed 6 bases from V and 5 bases from J, with 16 bases in between. CDR3 nucleotide sequence: TGTGCCACCAGTCCAAGCGGAGGGGACGAAAACATTCAGTACTTC. Amino acids: CATSPSGGDENIQYF.

In its sample, this clonotype was seen a few times. This chain joins TRBV14 and TRBJ2-2; TRBD1 or TRBD2 may be the D gene (6 bases each). The CDR3 length is 14 residues. Germline V gene data show CDR1 as SGHDN and CDR2 as FVKESK. Between the trimmed V and J ends, which lost 8 bases and 3 bases, there was a span of 13 bases. The CDR3 spells CASQSGAYTGELFF. CDR3 DNA: TGTGCCAGCCAATCGGGGGCCTACACCGGGGAGCTGTTTTTT.